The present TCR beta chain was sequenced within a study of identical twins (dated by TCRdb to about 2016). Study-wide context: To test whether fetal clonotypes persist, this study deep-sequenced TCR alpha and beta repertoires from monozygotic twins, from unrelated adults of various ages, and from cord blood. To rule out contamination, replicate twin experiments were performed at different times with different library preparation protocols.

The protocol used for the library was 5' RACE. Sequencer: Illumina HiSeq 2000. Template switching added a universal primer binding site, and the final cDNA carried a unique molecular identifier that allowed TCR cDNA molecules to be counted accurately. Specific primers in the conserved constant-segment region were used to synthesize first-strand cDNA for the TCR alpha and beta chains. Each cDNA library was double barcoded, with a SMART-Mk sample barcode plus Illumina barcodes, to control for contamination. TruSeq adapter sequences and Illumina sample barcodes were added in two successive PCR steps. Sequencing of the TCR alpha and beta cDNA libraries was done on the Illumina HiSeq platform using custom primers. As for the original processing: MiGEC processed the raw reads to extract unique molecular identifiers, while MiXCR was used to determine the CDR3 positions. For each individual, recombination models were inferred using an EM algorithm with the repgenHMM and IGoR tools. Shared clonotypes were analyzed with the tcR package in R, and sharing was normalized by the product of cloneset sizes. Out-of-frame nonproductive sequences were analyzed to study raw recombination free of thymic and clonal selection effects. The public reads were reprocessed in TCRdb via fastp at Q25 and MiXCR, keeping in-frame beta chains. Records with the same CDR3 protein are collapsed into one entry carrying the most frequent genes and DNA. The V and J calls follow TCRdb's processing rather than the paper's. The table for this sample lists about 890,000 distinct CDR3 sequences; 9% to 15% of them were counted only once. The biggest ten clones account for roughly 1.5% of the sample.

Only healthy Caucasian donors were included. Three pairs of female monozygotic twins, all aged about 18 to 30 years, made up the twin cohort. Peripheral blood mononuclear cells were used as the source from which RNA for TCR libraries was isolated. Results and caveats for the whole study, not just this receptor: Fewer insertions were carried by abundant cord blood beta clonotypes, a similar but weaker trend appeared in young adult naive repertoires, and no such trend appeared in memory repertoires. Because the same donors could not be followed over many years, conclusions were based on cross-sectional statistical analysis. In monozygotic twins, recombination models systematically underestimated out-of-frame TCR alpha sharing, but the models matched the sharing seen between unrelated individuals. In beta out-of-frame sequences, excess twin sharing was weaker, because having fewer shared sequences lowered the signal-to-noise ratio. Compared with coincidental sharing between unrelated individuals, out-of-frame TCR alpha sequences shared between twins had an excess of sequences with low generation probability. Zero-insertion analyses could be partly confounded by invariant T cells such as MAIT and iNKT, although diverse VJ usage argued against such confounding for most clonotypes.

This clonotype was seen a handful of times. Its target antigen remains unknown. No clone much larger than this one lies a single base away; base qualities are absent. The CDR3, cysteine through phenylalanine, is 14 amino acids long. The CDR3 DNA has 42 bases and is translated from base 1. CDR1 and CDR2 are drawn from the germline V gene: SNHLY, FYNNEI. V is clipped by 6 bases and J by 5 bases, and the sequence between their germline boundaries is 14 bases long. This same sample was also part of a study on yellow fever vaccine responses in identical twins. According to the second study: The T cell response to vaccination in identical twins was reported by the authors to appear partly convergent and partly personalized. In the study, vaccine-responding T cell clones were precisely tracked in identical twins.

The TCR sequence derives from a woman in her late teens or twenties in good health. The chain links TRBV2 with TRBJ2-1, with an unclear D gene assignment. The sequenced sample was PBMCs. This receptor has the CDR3 CASRIGTRDNEQFF. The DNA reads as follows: TGTGCCAGCAGGATTGGCACTCGTGACAATGAGCAGTTCTTC.